This TCR beta chain was obtained from a study of T-cell memory formation after mild COVID-19. One entry per CDR3 protein results from TCRdb running MiXCR on the 5' RACE reads. The repertoire holds approximately 150,000 distinct CDR3 sequences, with around 15% as singletons. Germline V gene data show CDR1 as SGHAT and CDR2 as FQNNGV. The germline V and J ends were trimmed by 1 base and 8 bases, with 12 bases remaining between them. This CDR3 is 14 amino acids long. This clonotype was seen more than once but under ten times. The sample taken for sequencing was PBMCs or a T cell subset sorted from them (not recorded which). The rearrangement links TRBV11-2 to TRBJ2-1; D ambiguous. This TCR was sampled from an adult woman who had mild COVID-19 (a few samples of this study predate the infection). Cell type and time point are not known. The CDR3 region is CASSLVRRSHEQFF. CDR3 nucleotides: TGTGCCAGCAGCTTAGTTAGAAGGAGCCATGAGCAGTTCTTC. The variable domain in full, with the rest retrieved from reference TRBV11-2 and TRBJ2-1, is EAGVAQSPRYKIIEKRQSVAFWCNPISGHATLYWYQQILGQGPKLLIQFQNNGVVDDSQLPKDRFSAERLKGVDSTLKIQPAKLEDSAVYLCASSLVRRSHEQFFGPGTRLTVL.